This TCR beta chain was profiled in a study of T-cell reconstitution after alpha-beta-depleted transplantation in children (dated by TCRdb to the mid-2010s). Background for the entire study: Using TCR repertoire profiling, the study followed T-cell immune reconstitution in a quantitative way in children after TCRalphabeta/CD19-depleted allogeneic hematopoietic cell transplantation. General conclusions and limits of the study: About two months after transplant, the apparently early recovery of alphabetaT-cell counts reportedly depended on just several hundred clones that had expanded rapidly and came from non-depleted graft cells. In some patients, the high TCRbeta diversity seen at day 60 was put down to recipient T cells and intrathymic progenitors that had survived conditioning. Over the following months the frequencies of hyperexpanded clones went down, and after one year T-cell counts and TCRbeta diversity were mostly credited to newly produced T cells.

This clonotype turned up a few times. The clone's antigen remains unknown. No quality values exist for individual bases; no much larger clone is one base distant. As encoded in the germline V gene, CDR1 is MDHEN while CDR2 is SYDVKM. V is pruned by 6 bases and J by 5 bases, leaving 10 bases of the junction without a gene match. Spanning cysteine to phenylalanine, the CDR3 consists of 16 amino acids. Only the CDR3 portion is preserved as DNA: 48 bases, with reading frame beginning at the first base. Taken with the paper, the label for treatment or condition translates to: allogeneic hematopoietic cell transplantation with graft depleted of TCRalphabeta T cells and CD19 B cells. Transplant recipients were children who received TCRalphabeta/CD19-depleted allogeneic hematopoietic cell grafts. Receptor libraries were prepared by PCR. TCRdb shows the sequencer as Illumina HiSeq 2500. TCR library preparation used molecular barcoding, with unique molecular identifiers applied to normalize quantification of the TCRbeta repertoire. The raw public data were reprocessed by TCRdb itself: fastp quality trimming at Q25, MiXCR clonotype calling, in-frame beta chains only. A single entry per CDR3 protein holds the most common genes and DNA from its merged rows. This sample gives about 470,000 distinct CDR3 sequences in total; over 40% of them show up just once. The ten largest make up roughly 27% of the sample.

This chain joins TRBV28 to TRBJ2-7; 13 central nucleotides agree with TRBD2. The TCR was taken from a girl aged 2 to 10 with aplastic anemia, due to receive a stem cell transplant. Here the sequenced sample was PBMCs, taken before TCRalphabeta/CD19-depleted stem cell transplant. The DNA is TGTGCCAGCAGCCTTGGGACTAGCGGGATGGTCCACGAGCAGTACTTC. It translates as CASSLGTSGMVHEQYF.